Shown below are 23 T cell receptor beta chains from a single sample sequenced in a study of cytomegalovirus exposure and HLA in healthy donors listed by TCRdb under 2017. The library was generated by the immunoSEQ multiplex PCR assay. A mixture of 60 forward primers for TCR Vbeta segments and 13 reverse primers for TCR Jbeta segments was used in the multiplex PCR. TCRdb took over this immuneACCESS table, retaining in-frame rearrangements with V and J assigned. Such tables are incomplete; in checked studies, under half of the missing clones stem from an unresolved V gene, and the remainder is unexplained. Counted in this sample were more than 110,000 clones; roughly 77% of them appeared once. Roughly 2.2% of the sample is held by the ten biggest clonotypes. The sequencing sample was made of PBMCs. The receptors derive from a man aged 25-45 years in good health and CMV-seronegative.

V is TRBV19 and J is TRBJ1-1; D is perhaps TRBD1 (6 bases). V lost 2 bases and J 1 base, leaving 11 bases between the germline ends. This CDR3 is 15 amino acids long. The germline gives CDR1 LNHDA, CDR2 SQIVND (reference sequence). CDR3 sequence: CASSISPGENTEAFF. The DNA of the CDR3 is TGTGCCAGTAGTATATCGCCAGGGGAGAACACTGAAGCTTTCTTT.

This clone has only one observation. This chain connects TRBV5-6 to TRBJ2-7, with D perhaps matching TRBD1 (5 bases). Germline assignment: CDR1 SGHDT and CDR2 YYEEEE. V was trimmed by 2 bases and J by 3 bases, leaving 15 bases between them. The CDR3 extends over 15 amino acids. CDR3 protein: CASSFPGVGLYEQYF. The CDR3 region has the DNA TGTGCCAGCAGCTTTCCAGGAGTGGGGCTCTACGAGCAGTACTTC.

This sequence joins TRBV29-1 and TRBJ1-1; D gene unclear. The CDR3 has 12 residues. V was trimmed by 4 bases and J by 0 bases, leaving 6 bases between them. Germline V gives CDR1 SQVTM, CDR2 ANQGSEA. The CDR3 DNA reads TGCAGCGTTGGCAGATTGAACACTGAAGCTTTCTTT. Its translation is CSVGRLNTEAFF.

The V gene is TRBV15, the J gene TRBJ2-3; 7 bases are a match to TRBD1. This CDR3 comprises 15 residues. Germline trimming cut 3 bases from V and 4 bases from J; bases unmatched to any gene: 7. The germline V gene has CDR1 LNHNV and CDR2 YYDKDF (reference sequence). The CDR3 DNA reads TGTGCCACCAGCAGGGATCACCAGGGGGCAGATACGCAGTATTTT. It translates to CATSRDHQGADTQYF.

Here the CDR3 reads CASRTGLNTEAFF. CDR3 nucleotide sequence: TGTGCCAGCAGAACAGGCCTGAACACTGAAGCTTTCTTT. V usage is TRBV28 and J usage is TRBJ1-1; TRBD1 is a possible D gene (5 bases). Germline V gives CDR1 MDHEN, CDR2 SYDVKM. V gave up 6 bases and J gave up 0 bases, with 8 bases separating them. CDR3 length equals 13 residues.

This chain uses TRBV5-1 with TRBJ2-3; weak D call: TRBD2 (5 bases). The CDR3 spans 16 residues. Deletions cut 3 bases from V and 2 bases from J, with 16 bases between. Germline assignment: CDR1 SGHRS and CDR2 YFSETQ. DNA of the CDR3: TGCGCCAGCAGCTCCGAGGCCCTAGCAATCACAGATACGCAGTATTTT. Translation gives CASSSEALAITDTQYF.

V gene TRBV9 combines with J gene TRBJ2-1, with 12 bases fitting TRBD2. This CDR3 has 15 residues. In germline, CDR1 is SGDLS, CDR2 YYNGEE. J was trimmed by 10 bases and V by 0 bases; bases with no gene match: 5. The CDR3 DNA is TGTGCCAGCAGCGTAGCTAGCGGGAGGGCCCGGGAGCAGTTCTTC. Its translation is CASSVASGRAREQFF.

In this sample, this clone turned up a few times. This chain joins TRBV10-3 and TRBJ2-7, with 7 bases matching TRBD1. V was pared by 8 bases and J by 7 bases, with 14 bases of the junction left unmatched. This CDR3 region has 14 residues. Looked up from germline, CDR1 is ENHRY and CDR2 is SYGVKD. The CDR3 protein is CAISSTGPLGEQYF. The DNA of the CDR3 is TGTGCCATCTCCTCGACAGGGCCCCTAGGGGAGCAGTACTTC.

The DNA of the CDR3 is TGTGCTAGTGCCGAACAGGGGGCAGGGGGCGCCTACGAGCAGTACTTC. Protein sequence: CASAEQGAGGAYEQYF. The J gene is TRBJ2-7, the V gene TRBV12-5, with 9 bases identical to TRBD1. V gave up 7 bases and J gave up 2 bases; unmatched junction bases: 12. The CDR3 extends over 16 amino acids. The V gene's germline CDR1 is LGHNT and CDR2 FRNRAP.

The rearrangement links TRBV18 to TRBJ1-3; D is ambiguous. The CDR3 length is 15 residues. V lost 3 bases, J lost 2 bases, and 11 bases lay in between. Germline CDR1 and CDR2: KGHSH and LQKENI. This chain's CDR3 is CASSPTPGPGNTIYF. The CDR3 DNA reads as TGTGCCAGCTCACCCACCCCTGGCCCTGGAAACACCATATATTTT.

CDR3 DNA sequence: TGTGCCAGCAGCCCCAGGTTAGGTAATCAGCCCCAGCATTTT. The encoded protein is CASSPRLGNQPQHF. J is TRBJ1-5 and V is TRBV7-9; D not certain. V lost 5 bases, J lost 4 bases, and 12 bases lay in between. CDR1 SEHNR and CDR2 FQNEAQ come from the germline V gene (reference sequence). The CDR3 covers 14 residues.

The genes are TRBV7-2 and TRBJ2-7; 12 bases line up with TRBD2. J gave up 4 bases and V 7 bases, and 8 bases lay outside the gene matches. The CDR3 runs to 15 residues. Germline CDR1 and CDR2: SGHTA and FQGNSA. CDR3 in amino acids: CASKTSGRDLYEQYF. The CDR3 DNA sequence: TGTGCCAGCAAGACTAGCGGGAGAGATTTGTACGAGCAGTACTTC.

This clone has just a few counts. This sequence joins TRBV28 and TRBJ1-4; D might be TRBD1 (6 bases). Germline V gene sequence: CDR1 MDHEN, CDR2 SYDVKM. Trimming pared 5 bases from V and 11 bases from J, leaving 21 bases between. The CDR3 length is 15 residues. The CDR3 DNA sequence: TGTGCCAGCAGTCACCCTCGGGGAAAGGGGGATAAACTGTTTTTT. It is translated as CASSHPRGKGDKLFF.

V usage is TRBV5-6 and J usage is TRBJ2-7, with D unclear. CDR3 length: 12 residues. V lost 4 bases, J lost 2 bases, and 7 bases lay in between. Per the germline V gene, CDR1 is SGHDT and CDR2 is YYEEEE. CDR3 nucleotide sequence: TGTGCCAGCAGCATAACAGCCTACGAGCAGTACTTC. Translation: CASSITAYEQYF.

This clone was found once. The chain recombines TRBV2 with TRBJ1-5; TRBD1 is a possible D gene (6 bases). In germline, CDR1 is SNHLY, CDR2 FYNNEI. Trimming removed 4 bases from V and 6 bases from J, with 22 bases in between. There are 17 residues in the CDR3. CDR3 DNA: TGTGCCAGCAGTGTCTACGGGACAAGAGGCCCGGTTCAGCCCCAGCATTTT. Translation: CASSVYGTRGPVQPQHF. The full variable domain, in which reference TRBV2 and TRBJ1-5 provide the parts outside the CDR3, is EPEVTQTPSHQVTQMGQEVILRCVPISNHLYFYWYRQILGQKVEFLVSFYNNEISEKSEIFDDQFSVERPDGSNFTLKIRSTKLEDSAMYFCASSVYGTRGPVQPQHFGDGTRLSIL.

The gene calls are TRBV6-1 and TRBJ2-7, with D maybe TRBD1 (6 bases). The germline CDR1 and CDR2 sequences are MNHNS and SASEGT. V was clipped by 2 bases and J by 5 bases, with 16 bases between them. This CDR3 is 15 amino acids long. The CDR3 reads CASSEWHRVDHEQYF. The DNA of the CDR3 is TGTGCCAGCAGTGAATGGCACAGGGTCGACCACGAGCAGTACTTC.

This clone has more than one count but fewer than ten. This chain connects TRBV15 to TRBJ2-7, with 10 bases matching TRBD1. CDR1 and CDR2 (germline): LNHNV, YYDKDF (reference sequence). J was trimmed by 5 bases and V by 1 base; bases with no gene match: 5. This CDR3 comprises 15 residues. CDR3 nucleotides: TGTGCCACCAGCAGAGGGGACAGGGGTGTCAACGAGCAGTACTTC. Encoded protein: CATSRGDRGVNEQYF.

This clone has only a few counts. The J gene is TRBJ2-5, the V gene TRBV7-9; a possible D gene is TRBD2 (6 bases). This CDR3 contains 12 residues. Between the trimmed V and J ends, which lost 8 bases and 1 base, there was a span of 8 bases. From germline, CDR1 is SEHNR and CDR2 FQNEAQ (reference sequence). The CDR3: CASGGSQETQYF. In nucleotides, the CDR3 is TGTGCCAGCGGGGGGTCCCAAGAGACCCAGTACTTC.

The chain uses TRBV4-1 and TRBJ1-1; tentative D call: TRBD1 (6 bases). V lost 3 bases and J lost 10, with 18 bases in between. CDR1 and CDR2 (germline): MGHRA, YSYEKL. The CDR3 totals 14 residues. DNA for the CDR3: TGCGCCAGCAGCCATTGGACAGCGGAGAGTGGAGCTTTCTTT. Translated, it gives CASSHWTAESGAFF.

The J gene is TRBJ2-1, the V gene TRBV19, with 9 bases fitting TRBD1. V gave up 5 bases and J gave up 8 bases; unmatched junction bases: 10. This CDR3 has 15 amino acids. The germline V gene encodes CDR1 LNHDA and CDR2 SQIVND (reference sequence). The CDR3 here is CASSGSGTGLHEQFF. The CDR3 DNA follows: TGTGCCAGTAGTGGGTCCGGGACAGGGCTTCATGAGCAGTTCTTC.

CDR3 nucleotides: TGTGCCTGTGACAGGTCACGGAGGGAGACCCAGTACTTC. Amino acid sequence: CACDRSRRETQYF. V gene TRBV30 combines with J gene TRBJ2-5; D is possibly TRBD1 (6 bases). The CDR3 spans 13 residues. V gave up 6 bases and J gave up 5 bases, with 16 bases separating them. CDR1 GTSNPN and CDR2 SVGIG come from the germline V gene (reference sequence).

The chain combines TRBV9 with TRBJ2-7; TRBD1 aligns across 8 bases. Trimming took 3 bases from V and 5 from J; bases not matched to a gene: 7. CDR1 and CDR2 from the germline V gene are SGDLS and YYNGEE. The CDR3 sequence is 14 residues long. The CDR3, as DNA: TGTGCCAGCAGCGGCCCGACAGGGGTCCACGAGCAGTACTTC. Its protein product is CASSGPTGVHEQYF.

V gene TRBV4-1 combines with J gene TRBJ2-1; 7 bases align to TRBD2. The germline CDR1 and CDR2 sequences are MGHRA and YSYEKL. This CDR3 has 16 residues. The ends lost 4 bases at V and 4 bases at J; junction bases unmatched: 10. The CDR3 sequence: CASSLSVSGYYNEQFF. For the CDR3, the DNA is TGCGCCAGCAGCCTCTCGGTTAGCGGGTATTACAATGAGCAGTTCTTC.